This TCR beta chain was identified in a study of blood T cell repertoires in COVID-19. Study at large: PBMCs, B-cell-depleted T cells, or T cells were the source of the cDNA or gDNA that made up the material.

In the study's own analysis: Estimated nucleated cell counts came from reference gene primer amplification. Measured with immunoSEQ multiplex PCR; TCRdb has only the in-frame clones, and not every one. V, J and clone size were drawn from that table, and D and trimming were deduced from the DNA. The sample holds some 89,000 clones, around 85% seen once. Germline V CDR1 and CDR2: LNHDA, SQIVND (reference sequence). This CDR3 has 17 residues. V lost 3 bases and J lost 2; bases outside the gene matches: 11. This sequence joins TRBV19 and TRBJ2-7; 9 bases are a match to TRBD1. Sequencing was done on a sample of peripheral blood. This TCR was sampled from a man in his 60s with acute or convalescent COVID-19. The CDR3 here is CASSIRGAGTGPYEQYF. In nucleotides, the CDR3 is TGTGCCAGTAGTATCAGAGGGGCTGGGACAGGGCCCTACGAGCAGTACTTC.